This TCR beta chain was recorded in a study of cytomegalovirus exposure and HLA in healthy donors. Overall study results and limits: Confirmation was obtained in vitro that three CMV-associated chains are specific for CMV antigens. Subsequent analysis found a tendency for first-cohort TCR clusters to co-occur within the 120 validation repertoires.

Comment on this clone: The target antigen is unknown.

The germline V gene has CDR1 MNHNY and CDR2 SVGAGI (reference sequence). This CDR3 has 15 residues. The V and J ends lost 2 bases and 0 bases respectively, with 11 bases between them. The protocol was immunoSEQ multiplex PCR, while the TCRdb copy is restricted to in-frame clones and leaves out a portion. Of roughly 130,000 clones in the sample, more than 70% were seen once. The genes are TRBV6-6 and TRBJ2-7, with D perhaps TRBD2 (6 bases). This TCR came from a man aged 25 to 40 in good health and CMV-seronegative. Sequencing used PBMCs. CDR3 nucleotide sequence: TGTGCCAGCAGTTACGCTAGCGTTTCCTCCTACGAGCAGTACTTC. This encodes CASSYASVSSYEQYF.